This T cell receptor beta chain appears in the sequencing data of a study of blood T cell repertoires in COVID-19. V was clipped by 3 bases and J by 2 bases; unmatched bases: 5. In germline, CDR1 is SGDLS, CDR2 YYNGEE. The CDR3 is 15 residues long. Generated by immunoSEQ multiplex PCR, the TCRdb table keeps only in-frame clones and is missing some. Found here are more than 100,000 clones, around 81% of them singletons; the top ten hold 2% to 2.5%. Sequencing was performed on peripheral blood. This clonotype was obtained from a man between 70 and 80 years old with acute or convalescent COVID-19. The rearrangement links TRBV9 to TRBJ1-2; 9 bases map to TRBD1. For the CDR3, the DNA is TGTGCCAGCAGCGCCGGGACAGGGATAAACTATGGCTACACCTTC. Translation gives CASSAGTGINYGYTF. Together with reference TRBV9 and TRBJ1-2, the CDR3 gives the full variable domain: DSGVTQTPKHLITATGQRVTLRCSPRSGDLSVYWYQQSLDQGLQFLIQYYNGEERAKGNILERFSAQQFPDLHSELNLSSLELGDSALYFCASSAGTGINYGYTFGSGTRLTVV.